Presented here are 14 T cell receptor beta chains from one specimen sequenced in a study of blood T cell repertoires in COVID-19. Assay: immunoSEQ multiplex PCR; the TCRdb copy retains only in-frame clones and omits some. The sample yields some 390,000 clones, about 91% seen once. Sequencing was done on a sample of peripheral blood. The receptors come from a woman between 40 and 55 years old with COVID-19, enrolled during active disease.

The chain employs TRBV5-6 and TRBJ1-6; no clear D gene. Germline V gives CDR1 SGHDT, CDR2 YYEEEE. The CDR3 sequence is 15 residues long. The V end lost 4 bases, the J end lost 5 bases, and 13 bases lay between the germline ends. The CDR3 protein is CASSGTGKDNSPLHF. Written as DNA, the CDR3 is TGTGCCAGCAGCGGAACCGGGAAGGATAATTCACCCCTCCACTTT.

The gene calls are TRBV19 and TRBJ2-7; the match to TRBD2 covers 12 bases. Germline loops: CDR1 LNHDA, CDR2 SQIVND (reference sequence). This CDR3 has 18 amino acids. V lost 1 base, J lost 6 bases, and 13 bases stayed unmatched. CDR3: CASSIASTSGRLRGEQYF. Here the CDR3 DNA reads TGTGCCAGTAGTATAGCCTCGACTAGCGGGAGACTCCGAGGCGAGCAGTACTTC.

The rearrangement links TRBV30 to TRBJ1-6, with 7 positions matching TRBD1. Germline V lookup: CDR1 GTSNPN, CDR2 SVGIG (reference sequence). The CDR3 sequence is 16 residues long. Losses at the gene ends were 1 base for V and 9 bases for J; bases not matched to a gene: 12. The CDR3 DNA is TGTGCCTGGAGTGCCCCATCCGGGACAGTGGTTTCACCCCTCCACTTT. This gives the protein CAWSAPSGTVVSPLHF.

This clone appeared a single time. The chain joins TRBV7-2 to TRBJ2-1, with 7 bases that match TRBD1. The V gene end was trimmed by 2 bases and the J gene end by 0 bases; junction bases not matched to a gene: 7. This CDR3 spans 17 amino acids. CDR1 SGHTA and CDR2 FQGNSA come from the germline V gene. The CDR3: CASSLKPGQSSYNEQFF. The CDR3 nucleotides are TGTGCCAGCAGCTTAAAACCGGGACAGAGCTCCTACAATGAGCAGTTCTTC. The full variable domain, its missing parts supplied by reference TRBV7-2 and TRBJ2-1, is GAGVSQSPSNKVTEKGKDVELRCDPISGHTALYWYRQSLGQGLEFLIYFQGNSAPDKSGLPSDRFSAERTGGSVSTLTIQRTQQEDSAVYLCASSLKPGQSSYNEQFFGPGTRLTVL.

The chain employs TRBV30 and TRBJ1-5; TRBD1 is a possible D gene (5 bases). The germline gives CDR1 GTSNPN, CDR2 SVGIG (reference sequence). The CDR3 contains 13 residues. The ends were cut back, 1 base at V and 8 bases at J, with 12 bases in the middle. Here the CDR3 DNA reads TGTGCCTGGAGTGCTGGGGGAGGCGAGCCCCAGCATTTT. This translates into CAWSAGGGEPQHF. Drawing the rest from reference TRBV30 and TRBJ1-5, the complete variable domain is SQTIHQWPATLVQPVGSPLSLECTVEGTSNPNLYWYRQAAGRGLQLLFYSVGIGQISSEVPQNLSASRPQDRQFILSSKKLLLSDSGFYLCAWSAGGGEPQHFGDGTRLSIL.

V gene TRBV5-1 combines with J gene TRBJ2-1, with D maybe TRBD2 (6 bases). In germline, CDR1 is SGHRS, CDR2 YFSETQ. This CDR3 is built from 14 residues. The V end was cut by 2 bases, the J end by 5 bases, with 11 bases between. CDR3 loop: CASSFAGNNNEQFF. CDR3 in DNA: TGCGCCAGCAGCTTTGCGGGGAACAACAATGAGCAGTTCTTC.

The chain couples TRBV11-2 to TRBJ1-3; a weak D match, TRBD1 (6 bases). This CDR3 region has 15 residues. Trimming pared 1 base from V and 2 bases from J, leaving 9 bases between. Per germline, CDR1 SGHAT and CDR2 FQNNGV. In DNA form, the CDR3 reads TGTGCCAGCAGCTTAGGTGGGGGCCCTGGAAACACCATATATTTT. The encoded protein is CASSLGGGPGNTIYF.

The gene calls are TRBV14 and TRBJ2-7; 9 bases align to TRBD2. CDR1 is SGHDN and CDR2 is FVKESK in the germline V gene. V trimming: 1 base; J trimming: 7 bases; junction bases outside the gene matches: 5. The CDR3 is 14 residues long. In DNA, the CDR3 is TGTGCCAGCAGCCAAGGGACTAGCGCCAAAGAGCAGTACTTC. Its protein product is CASSQGTSAKEQYF.

V usage is TRBV6-5 and J usage is TRBJ2-7; 8 nucleotides match TRBD2. CDR3 length: 14 residues. CDR1 is MNHEY and CDR2 is SVGAGI in the germline V gene. J lost 3 bases, V lost 4 bases, and 5 bases had no gene match. The CDR3 region has the DNA TGTGCCAGCAGTTCCCCGGGACTAGGCTACGAGCAGTACTTC. It codes for CASSSPGLGYEQYF.

The V gene is TRBV4-3, the J gene TRBJ2-1; 7 nucleotides align to TRBD1. The germline V gene encodes CDR1 LGHNA and CDR2 YSLEER. This CDR3 comprises 15 residues. After removal of 1 base from V and 4 bases from J, the junction contained 4 bases not matched to a gene. CDR3 loop: CASSQVSTGYNEQFF. CDR3 DNA sequence: TGCGCCAGCAGCCAAGTCTCGACAGGGTACAATGAGCAGTTCTTC.

CDR3 coding DNA: TGTGCCAGCTCACAGGAGGGGTCCGGGGAGCTGTTTTTT. It specifies CASSQEGSGELFF. The V call is TRBV18, the J call TRBJ2-2, with D perhaps matching TRBD2 (6 bases). Deletions cut 4 bases from V and 6 bases from J, with 9 bases between. Germline V gene data show CDR1 as KGHSH and CDR2 as LQKENI. This CDR3 region has 13 residues.

The count of this clone is one. The rearrangement uses TRBV10-3 and TRBJ2-1, with 8 bases matching TRBD2. CDR1 is ENHRY and CDR2 is SYGVKD in the germline V gene. Trimming took 11 bases from V and 3 from J; bases not matched to a gene: 12. This CDR3 is built from 15 residues. For the CDR3, the DNA is TGTGCCCACAGTTCGGGAGGGCCGATCTACAATGAGCAGTTCTTC. Translation gives CAHSSGGPIYNEQFF.

The chain recombines TRBV3-1 (or the pseudogene TRBV3-2) with TRBJ2-5; tentative D call: TRBD2 (5 bases). V dropped 4 bases and J dropped 5 bases, with 17 bases sitting between them. From germline, CDR1 is LGHDT and CDR2 YNNKEL (reference sequence). The CDR3 runs to 15 residues. The CDR3 DNA sequence: TGTGCCAGCAGCCGTCAATCCGGGGTCCTGGAGACCCAGTACTTC. This translates into CASSRQSGVLETQYF.

The V gene is TRBV5-1, the J gene TRBJ2-2; the D gene is possibly TRBD1 (6 bases). The CDR3 is 14 amino acids. V lost 4 bases and J lost 5, with 12 bases in between. The germline CDR1 and CDR2 sequences are SGHRS and YFSETQ. The CDR3 DNA reads TGCGCCAGCAGCATCAGGGGTTCAACCGGGGAGCTGTTTTTT. This gives the protein CASSIRGSTGELFF.